The present TCR beta chain was sequenced within a study of CD8+CD57+ T cells in acquired aplastic anemia. Patients included in sequencing had previously demonstrated CD8+CD57+ cell expansion by flow cytometry. TCR beta VDJ and CDR3 were profiled, and genomic DNA was the template. TCRdb passed the reads through MiXCR, listing each CDR3 protein once. Of 100,000 to 150,000 distinct CDR3 sequences in the sample, approximately 36% are singletons; the top ten hold more than 2.5%. V was pared by 4 bases and J by 6 bases, with 5 bases of the junction left unmatched. The CDR3 is made up of 12 amino acids. Per the germline V gene, CDR1 is SQVTM and CDR2 is ANQGSEA.

The sample consisted of sorted CD4+, CD8+, or CD8+CD57+ T cells (not recorded which) from PBMCs. This receptor was taken from a human donor with aplastic anemia. The genes are TRBV29-1 and TRBJ1-2; 7 bases are shared with TRBD1. The chain's CDR3 is CSVARGRHGYTF. Written as DNA, the CDR3 is TGCAGCGTTGCGAGGGGGCGTCATGGCTACACCTTC.